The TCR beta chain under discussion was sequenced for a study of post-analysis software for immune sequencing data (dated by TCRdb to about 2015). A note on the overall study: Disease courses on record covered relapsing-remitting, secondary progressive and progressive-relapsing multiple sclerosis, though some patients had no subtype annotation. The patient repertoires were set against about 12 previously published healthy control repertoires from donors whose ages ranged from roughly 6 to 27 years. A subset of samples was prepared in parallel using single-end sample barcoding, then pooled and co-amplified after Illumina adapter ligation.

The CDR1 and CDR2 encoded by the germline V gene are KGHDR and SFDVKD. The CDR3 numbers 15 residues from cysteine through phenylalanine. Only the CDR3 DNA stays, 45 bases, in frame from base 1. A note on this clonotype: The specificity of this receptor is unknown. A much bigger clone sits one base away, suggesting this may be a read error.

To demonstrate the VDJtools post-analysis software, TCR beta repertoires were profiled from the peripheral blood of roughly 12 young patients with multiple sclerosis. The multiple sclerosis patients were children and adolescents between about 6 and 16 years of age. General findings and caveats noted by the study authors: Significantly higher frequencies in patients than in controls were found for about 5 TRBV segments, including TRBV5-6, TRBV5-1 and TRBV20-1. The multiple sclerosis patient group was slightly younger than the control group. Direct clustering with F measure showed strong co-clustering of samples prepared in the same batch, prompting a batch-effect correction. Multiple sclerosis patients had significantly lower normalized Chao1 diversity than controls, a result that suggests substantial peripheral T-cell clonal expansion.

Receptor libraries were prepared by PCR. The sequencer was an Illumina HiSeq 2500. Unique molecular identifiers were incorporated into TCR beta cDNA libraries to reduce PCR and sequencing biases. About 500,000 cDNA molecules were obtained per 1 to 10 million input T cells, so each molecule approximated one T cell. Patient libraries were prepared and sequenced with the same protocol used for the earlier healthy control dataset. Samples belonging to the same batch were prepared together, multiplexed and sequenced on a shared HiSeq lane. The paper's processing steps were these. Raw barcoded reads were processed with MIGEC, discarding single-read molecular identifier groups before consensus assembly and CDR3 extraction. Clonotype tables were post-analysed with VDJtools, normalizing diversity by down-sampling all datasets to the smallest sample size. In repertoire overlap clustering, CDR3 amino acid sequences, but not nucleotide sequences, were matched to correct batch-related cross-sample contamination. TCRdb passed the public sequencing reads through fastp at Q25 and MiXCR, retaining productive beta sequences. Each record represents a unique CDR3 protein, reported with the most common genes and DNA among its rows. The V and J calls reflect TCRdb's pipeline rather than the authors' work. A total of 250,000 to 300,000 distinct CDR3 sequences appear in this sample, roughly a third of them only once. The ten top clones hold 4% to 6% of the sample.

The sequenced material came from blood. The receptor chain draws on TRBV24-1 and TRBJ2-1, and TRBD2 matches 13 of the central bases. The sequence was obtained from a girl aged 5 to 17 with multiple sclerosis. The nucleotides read TGTACCACCAGTGTTGGGACTAGCGGGGTCAATGAGCAGTTCTTC. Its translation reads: CTTSVGTSGVNEQFF.